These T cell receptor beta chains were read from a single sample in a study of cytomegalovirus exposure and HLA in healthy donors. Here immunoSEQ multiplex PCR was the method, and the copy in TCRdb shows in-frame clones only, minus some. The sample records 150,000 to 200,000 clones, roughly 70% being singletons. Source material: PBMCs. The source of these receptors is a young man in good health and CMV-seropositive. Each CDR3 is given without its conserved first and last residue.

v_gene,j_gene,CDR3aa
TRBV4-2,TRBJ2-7,ASSQAQGGYEQY
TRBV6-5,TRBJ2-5,ASSELHSSETQY
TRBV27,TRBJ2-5,AAGTGQETQY
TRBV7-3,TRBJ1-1,ASSLTTGGSEAF
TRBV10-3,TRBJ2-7,AISPTGNDEQY
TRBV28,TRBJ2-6,ASSPQVGPSGANVLT
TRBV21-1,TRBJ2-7,ASSKEREVFYEQY
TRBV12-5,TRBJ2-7,ASGTRLAVTLPYEQY
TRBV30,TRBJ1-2,AWTPDRDNYGYT
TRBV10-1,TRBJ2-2,ASSSRAIAGRELF
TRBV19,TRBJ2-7,ASSQVISEAEQY
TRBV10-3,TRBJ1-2,AISELEGANSGYT